This entry lists 24 T cell receptor beta chains sequenced from one sample in a study of T cells in Graves' hyperthyroidism and ophthalmopathy. Authors of the study amplified TCR beta CDR3 regions from RNA transcripts. The HTBI set primed first-round TCR CDR3 RT-PCR. TCRdb re-derived calls from the multiplex PCR reads in MiXCR, one entry per CDR3 protein. The data show some 700,000 distinct CDR3 sequences, with 17% seen just once and 15% held by the top ten. Sequenced material: blood. These receptors all come from a man over 45 with Graves' hyperthyroidism.

In this sample, this clonotype turned up many times. The chain has TRBV13 and TRBJ2-3, with 11 positions matching TRBD2. In germline, CDR1 is PRHDT, CDR2 FYEKMQ (reference sequence). The ends lost 2 bases at V and 1 base at J; junction bases unmatched: 8. The CDR3 sequence is 18 residues long. CDR3 in DNA: TGTGCCAGCAGCTTACGCACCGGGACTAGCGGCCGCACAGATACGCAGTATTTT. It yields the protein CASSLRTGTSGRTDTQYF. Based on the CDR3 plus reference TRBV13 and TRBJ2-3, the full variable domain is AAGVIQSPRHLIKEKRETATLKCYPIPRHDTVYWYQQGPGQDPQFLISFYEKMQSDKGSIPDRFSAQQFSDYHSELNMSSLELGDSALYFCASSLRTGTSGRTDTQYFGPGTRLTVL.

In this sample, this clonotype turned up many times. This chain uses TRBV27 with TRBJ1-5, with D possibly being TRBD1 (5 bases). Per germline, CDR1 MNHEY and CDR2 SMNVEV (reference sequence). Trimming left V 5 bases short and J 3 bases short, with 14 bases between. The CDR3 totals 15 residues. CDR3 bases: TGTGCCAGCAGTCCCCGGGGCAGACCCAATCAGCCCCAGCATTTT. Its protein product is CASSPRGRPNQPQHF.

At least ten counts were recorded for this clonotype. This chain links TRBV2 with TRBJ2-7; 10 bases map to TRBD2. The J segment lost 7 bases and the V segment lost 2 bases, leaving 5 bases of the junction unmatched. The CDR3 is 14 residues long. The germline gives CDR1 SNHLY, CDR2 FYNNEI. CDR3 loop: CASSELAGVREQYF. The CDR3 bases are TGTGCCAGCAGTGAACTAGCGGGAGTGCGTGAGCAGTACTTC.

This clonotype has ten or more counts. This chain connects TRBV27 to TRBJ2-2; TRBD1 aligns across 11 bases. CDR1 is MNHEY, CDR2 SMNVEV, per germline (reference sequence). V lost 7 bases to trimming and J lost 6 bases; unmatched junction nucleotides: 7. The CDR3 has 15 amino acids. This chain's CDR3 is CASTRTGGAPGELFF. The CDR3 region has the DNA TGTGCCAGCACCCGGACAGGGGGCGCCCCCGGGGAGCTGTTTTTT.

This clonotype was detected only a few times. The chain joins TRBV6-1 to TRBJ2-2, with D perhaps being TRBD1 or TRBD2 (5 bases each). The CDR3 covers 15 residues. V lost 7 bases and J lost 5, with 17 bases in between. Germline CDR1 MNHNS, CDR2 SASEGT. CDR3 loop: CASTLDGARTGELFF. CDR3 DNA: TGTGCCAGCACCCTTGACGGGGCGCGTACCGGGGAGCTGTTTTTT.

This clonotype has more than one count but fewer than ten. The chain combines TRBV19 with TRBJ2-7; 7 nucleotides line up with TRBD1. This CDR3 has 14 residues. V lost 1 base, J lost 2 bases, and 2 bases stayed unmatched. Germline V lookup: CDR1 LNHDA, CDR2 SQIVND (reference sequence). CDR3 coding DNA: TGTGCCAGTAGTATAGTAACAGGGGCCTACGAGCAGTACTTC. Encoded protein: CASSIVTGAYEQYF. Full variable domain (remainder filled in from reference TRBV19 and TRBJ2-7): DGGITQSPKYLFRKEGQNVTLSCEQNLNHDAMYWYRQDPGQGLRLIYYSQIVNDFQKGDIAEGYSVSREKKESFPLTVTSAQKNPTAFYLCASSIVTGAYEQYFGPGTRLTVT.

The table lists this clonotype with a few counts. The rearrangement links TRBV20-1 to TRBJ1-5, with no clear D. CDR1 is DFQATT and CDR2 is SNEGSKA in the germline V gene (reference sequence). The CDR3 has 14 residues. V lost 2 bases, J lost 3 bases, and 11 bases lay in between. The CDR3 coding sequence is TGCAGTGCTAGACCGCCCGGTATCAATCAGCCCCAGCATTTT. Translated: CSARPPGINQPQHF.

The CDR3 DNA reads TGTGCCAGTAGTGATCGTTTCAATCAGCCCCAGCATTTT. Encoded protein: CASSDRFNQPQHF. This rearrangement joins TRBV19 to TRBJ1-5; D uncertain. The CDR3 length is 13 residues. V lost 5 bases and J 3 bases, leaving 8 bases between the germline ends. Germline V CDR1 and CDR2: LNHDA, SQIVND (reference sequence).

Comments on this clonotype: One junction end disagrees with the germline gene, perhaps due to a read error. The chain links TRBV20-1 to TRBJ1-4; maybe TRBD1 (6 bases). Germline loops: CDR1 DFQATT, CDR2 SNEGSKA (reference sequence). The CDR3 totals 16 residues. The CDR3 loop is CSAGQYNTATSEKLFF. CDR3 nucleotides: TGCAGTGCTGGACAGTACAATACTGCAACTAGTGAAAAACTGTTTTTT.

This clonotype has a count of ten or more. The gene calls are TRBV11-2 and TRBJ2-7; D possibly corresponds to TRBD1 (6 bases). Germline lookup yields CDR1 SGHAT and CDR2 FQNNGV. V was trimmed by 5 bases and J by 3 bases, leaving 11 bases between them. The CDR3 has 13 amino acids. CDR3 in DNA: TGTGCCAGCAGCCCGGACAGATTCTACGAGCAGTACTTC. Its protein product is CASSPDRFYEQYF.

The chain combines TRBV2 with TRBJ2-7; a possible D gene is TRBD2 (5 bases). The CDR3 spans 13 residues. In germline, CDR1 is SNHLY, CDR2 FYNNEI. Trimming removed 7 bases from V and 6 bases from J, with 16 bases in between. This CDR3 reads CASIRGNLLEQYF. The CDR3 bases are TGTGCCAGCATTCGAGGGAACCTACTCGAGCAGTACTTC.

This clonotype came up many times. This chain uses TRBV28 with TRBJ2-1, with 10 bases identical to TRBD2. This CDR3 has 15 amino acids. Germline CDR1 is MDHEN and CDR2 is SYDVKM. J was trimmed by 5 bases and V by 4 bases; bases with no gene match: 5. For the CDR3, the DNA is TGTGCCAGCAGTTCAGCGGGAGGGCCTCACAATGAGCAGTTCTTC. Residues: CASSSAGGPHNEQFF.

The chain combines TRBV11-3 with TRBJ2-1; 7 nucleotides align to TRBD2. V was clipped by 11 bases and J by 9 bases; unmatched bases: 16. The CDR3 consists of 14 residues. Germline V gives CDR1 SGHNT, CDR2 YENEEA. CDR3 DNA: TGTGCCCTTCCTCATAGTGGGAGGGCCGTTGAGCAGTTCTTC. Encoded protein: CALPHSGRAVEQFF.

CDR3 nucleotide sequence: TGTGCCAGTAGTTGGGCGATTGGCAGGGCCTACGAGCAGTACTTC. Its translation is CASSWAIGRAYEQYF. V is TRBV19 and J is TRBJ2-7, with D perhaps matching TRBD1 (5 bases). Trimming took 5 bases from V and 2 from J, leaving 16 bases between them. This CDR3 comprises 15 residues. The V gene's germline CDR1 is LNHDA and CDR2 SQIVND (reference sequence).

This clonotype was counted ten times or more. The chain has TRBV6-1 and TRBJ2-7; 7 bases map to TRBD2. The V gene end was trimmed by 4 bases and the J gene end by 3 bases; junction bases not matched to a gene: 12. CDR1 MNHNS and CDR2 SASEGT come from the germline V gene. This CDR3 spans 16 amino acids. The CDR3 loop reads CASSVTRRGDLYEQYF. The CDR3 DNA reads as TGTGCCAGCAGTGTAACCCGACGGGGGGATCTCTACGAGCAGTACTTC.

This clonotype showed up many times. The rearrangement links TRBV15 to TRBJ2-7; D not resolved. CDR3 length equals 15 residues. The V gene's germline CDR1 is LNHNV and CDR2 YYDKDF (reference sequence). V lost 0 bases and J 1 base, leaving 10 bases between the germline ends. CDR3 residues: CATSRDFARSYEQYF. CDR3 coding DNA: TGTGCCACCAGCAGAGACTTTGCGAGGTCCTACGAGCAGTACTTC. Variable domain in full (rest from reference TRBV15 and TRBJ2-7): DAMVIQNPRYQVTQFGKPVTLSCSQTLNHNVMYWYQQKSSQAPKLLFHYYDKDFNNEADTPDNFQSRRPNTSFCFLDIRSPGLGDTAMYLCATSRDFARSYEQYFGPGTRLTVT.

In DNA form, the CDR3 reads TGCGCCAGCAGTCCCCGGACGGAGGGGGGGGAAAAACTGTTTTTT. This codes for CASSPRTEGGEKLFF. The rearrangement links TRBV4-1 to TRBJ1-4; a possible D gene is TRBD1 (6 bases). With 6 bases removed from V and 8 bases from J, the gap between germline ends came to 19 bases. This CDR3 spans 15 amino acids. Germline assignment: CDR1 MGHRA and CDR2 YSYEKL.

This clonotype was recorded a few times. This sequence joins TRBV28 and TRBJ2-7, with D perhaps matching TRBD1 (6 bases). Between the trimmed V and J ends, which lost 6 bases and 3 bases, there was a span of 15 bases. The CDR3 is made up of 14 amino acids. CDR1 MDHEN and CDR2 SYDVKM come from the germline V gene. The CDR3, as DNA: TGTGCCAGCAGCATTGGGGGCAGGGTCTACGAGCAGTACTTC. Its translation is CASSIGGRVYEQYF.

In its sample, this clonotype was seen many times. This chain uses TRBV12-3 or TRBV12-4 with TRBJ2-7; 8 positions match TRBD2. This CDR3 is 14 amino acids long. After removal of 7 bases from V and 7 bases from J, the junction contained 12 bases not matched to a gene. The CDR3, as DNA: TGTGCCAGCACGGTCAGCGGGAGTTCGTTAGAGCAGTACTTC. Its protein is CASTVSGSSLEQYF.

The chain uses TRBV9 and TRBJ2-7, with D perhaps TRBD2 (5 bases). CDR3 length: 14 residues. The germline V gene has CDR1 SGDLS and CDR2 YYNGEE. Trimming took off 0 bases at V and 4 bases at J, with 11 bases between the two ends. The CDR3 sequence is CASSVGGSAYEQYF. CDR3 nucleotide sequence: TGTGCCAGCAGCGTAGGAGGGTCGGCGTACGAGCAGTACTTC.

CDR3 coding DNA: TGCGCCAGCAGCTGGCGCGGGACAGGGACCGCCAATGAGCAGTTCTTC. Protein sequence: CASSWRGTGTANEQFF. The chain has TRBV4-1 and TRBJ2-1, with 9 nucleotides matching TRBD1. V trimming: 5 bases; J trimming: 6 bases; junction bases outside the gene matches: 11. The CDR3 has 16 amino acids. Germline V gene lookup returns CDR1 MGHRA and CDR2 YSYEKL.

This clonotype came up many times. The chain recombines TRBV6-1 with TRBJ2-3; a weak D match, TRBD2 (5 bases). V lost 7 bases and J lost 2, with 13 bases in between. Germline CDR1 MNHNS, CDR2 SASEGT. The CDR3 is 14 amino acids. The CDR3 is CASTAAVATDTQYF. CDR3 coding DNA: TGTGCCAGCACCGCAGCGGTTGCCACAGATACGCAGTATTTT.

In this sample, this clonotype turned up a few times. CDR3 sequence reads: CASSSDLPGIPQHF. DNA of the CDR3: TGTGCCAGCTCATCGGACCTCCCTGGGATACCCCAGCATTTT. The J gene is TRBJ1-5, the V gene TRBV18; D is unresolved. The CDR3 runs 14 residues. Germline V gene sequence: CDR1 KGHSH, CDR2 LQKENI. V gave up 5 bases and J gave up 10 bases, with 18 bases separating them.

There are a few counts of this clonotype. This sequence joins TRBV18 and TRBJ2-1; D may match TRBD1 or TRBD2 (5 bases each). From germline, CDR1 is KGHSH and CDR2 LQKENI. This CDR3 region has 16 residues. V lost 0 bases to trimming and J lost 7 bases, with 16 bases between them. CDR3 in amino acids: CASSPPGRRGVNEQFF. CDR3 DNA sequence: TGTGCCAGCTCACCACCGGGGCGGAGAGGGGTTAATGAGCAGTTCTTC.